This entry concerns a single T cell receptor beta chain. This CDR3 has 21 amino acids. V dropped 4 bases and J dropped 0; count of bases not matched to a gene: 19. Only in-frame clones appear in the TCRdb table, and some are missing; sequencing was by immunoSEQ multiplex PCR. In the table there are about 75,000 clones, 94% of which are singletons. The data are from a study of T cell changes during pregnancy in multiple sclerosis. The gene calls are TRBV5-3 and TRBJ2-7, with 13 bases identical to TRBD2. TRBV5-3 is annotated as an ORF whose role is uncertain. The origin of this receptor is a female donor with multiple sclerosis, enrolled in a pregnancy study. The input for sequencing was CD4+ T cells from peripheral blood mononuclear cells, taken after pregnancy. The CDR3 here is CARSGPSTGRTSGRASYEQYF. CDR3 nucleotides: TGTGCCAGAAGCGGACCGTCGACAGGCAGAACTAGCGGGAGGGCCTCCTACGAGCAGTACTTC.